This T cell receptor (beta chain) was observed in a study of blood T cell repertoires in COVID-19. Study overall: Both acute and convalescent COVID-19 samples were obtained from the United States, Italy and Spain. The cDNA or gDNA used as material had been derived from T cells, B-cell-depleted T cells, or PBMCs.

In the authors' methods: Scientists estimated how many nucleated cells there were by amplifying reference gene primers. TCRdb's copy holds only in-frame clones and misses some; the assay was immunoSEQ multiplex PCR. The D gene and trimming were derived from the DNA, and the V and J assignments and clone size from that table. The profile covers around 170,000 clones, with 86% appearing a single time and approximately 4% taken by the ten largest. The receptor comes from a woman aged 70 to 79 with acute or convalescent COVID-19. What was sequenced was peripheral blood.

CDR3 sequence (DNA): TGTGCCAGCAGGAAACCCGGGACAGGGTCGGATACGCAGTATTTT. Protein: CASRKPGTGSDTQYF. V is TRBV7-2 and J is TRBJ2-3; 9 bases match TRBD1. V shed 6 bases, J shed 6 bases, and the junction held 10 bases outside the gene matches. This CDR3 comprises 15 residues. From germline, CDR1 is SGHTA and CDR2 FQGNSA.